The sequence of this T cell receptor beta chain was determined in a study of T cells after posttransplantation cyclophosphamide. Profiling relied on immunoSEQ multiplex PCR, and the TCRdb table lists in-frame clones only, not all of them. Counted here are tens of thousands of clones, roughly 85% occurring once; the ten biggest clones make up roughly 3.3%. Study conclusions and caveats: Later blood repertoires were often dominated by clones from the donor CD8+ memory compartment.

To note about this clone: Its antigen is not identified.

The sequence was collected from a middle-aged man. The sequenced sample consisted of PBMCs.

DNA of the CDR3: TGTGCCAGCAGCTTCATCAGGGGACTAGCGGACTACAATGAGCAGTTCTTC. This codes for CASSFIRGLADYNEQFF. V is TRBV5-8 and J is TRBJ2-1, with 11 nucleotides matching TRBD2. V lost 2 bases, J lost 3 bases, and 7 bases stayed unmatched. Per germline, CDR1 SGHTS and CDR2 YDEGEE. This CDR3 spans 17 amino acids.